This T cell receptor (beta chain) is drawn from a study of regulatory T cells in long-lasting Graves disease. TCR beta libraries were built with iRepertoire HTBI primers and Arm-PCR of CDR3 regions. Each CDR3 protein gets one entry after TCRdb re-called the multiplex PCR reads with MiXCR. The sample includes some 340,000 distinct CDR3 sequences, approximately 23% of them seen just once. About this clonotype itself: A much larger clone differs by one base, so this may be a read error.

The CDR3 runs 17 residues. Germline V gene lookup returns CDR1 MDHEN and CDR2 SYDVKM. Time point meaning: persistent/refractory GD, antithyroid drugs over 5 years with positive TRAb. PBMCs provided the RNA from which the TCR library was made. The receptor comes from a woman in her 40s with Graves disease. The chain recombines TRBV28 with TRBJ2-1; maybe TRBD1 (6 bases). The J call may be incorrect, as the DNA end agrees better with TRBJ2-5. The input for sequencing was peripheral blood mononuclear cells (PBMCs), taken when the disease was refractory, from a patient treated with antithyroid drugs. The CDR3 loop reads CASSFEKRQWGQATQYF. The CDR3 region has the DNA TGTGCCAGCAGTTTCGAGAAACGACAATGGGGACAAGCGACCCAGTACTTC.